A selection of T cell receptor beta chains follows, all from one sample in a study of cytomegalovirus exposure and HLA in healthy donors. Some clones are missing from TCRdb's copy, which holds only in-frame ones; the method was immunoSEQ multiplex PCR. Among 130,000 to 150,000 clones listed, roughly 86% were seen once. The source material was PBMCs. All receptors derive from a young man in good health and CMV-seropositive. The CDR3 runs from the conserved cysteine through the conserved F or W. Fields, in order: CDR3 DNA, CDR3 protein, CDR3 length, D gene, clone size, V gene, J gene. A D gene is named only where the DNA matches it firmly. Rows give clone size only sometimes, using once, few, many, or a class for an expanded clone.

CDR3 DNA: TGTGCCTGGAGTTTCTTCCACAGGGACGACTACACCTTC; CDR3 protein: CAWSFFHRDDYTF; CDR3 length: 13; D gene: NA; clone size: NA; V gene: TRBV30; J gene: TRBJ1-2
CDR3 DNA: TGTGCCAGCAGCTTAATCGAGCCAGCCAGGGGGAGCACTGAAGCTTTCTTT; CDR3 protein: CASSLIEPARGSTEAFF; CDR3 length: 17; D gene: TRBD1; clone size: NA; V gene: TRBV11-3; J gene: TRBJ1-1
CDR3 DNA: TGTGCCAGCAGTGAAGGTAGCGGGGATAAAGTGGTTGGGGCCAACGTCCTGACTTTC; CDR3 protein: CASSEGSGDKVVGANVLTF; CDR3 length: 19; D gene: TRBD2; clone size: once; V gene: TRBV6-4; J gene: TRBJ2-6
CDR3 DNA: TGTGCCAGCAGCTCCTCGCTAGCGGGGGGGATTGATACGCAGTATTTT; CDR3 protein: CASSSSLAGGIDTQYF; CDR3 length: 16; D gene: TRBD2; clone size: NA; V gene: TRBV7-2; J gene: TRBJ2-3
CDR3 DNA: TGTGCCAGCACCCGCGGGGGATCTACCGGGGAGCTGTTTTTT; CDR3 protein: CASTRGGSTGELFF; CDR3 length: 14; D gene: TRBD2; clone size: NA; V gene: TRBV7-2; J gene: TRBJ2-2
CDR3 DNA: TGTGCCAGCAGTTCGGGAAGGGCCGAATTAGCTAACTATGGCTACACCTTC; CDR3 protein: CASSSGRAELANYGYTF; CDR3 length: 17; D gene: NA; clone size: NA; V gene: TRBV27; J gene: TRBJ1-2
CDR3 DNA: TGTGCCAGCAGTCAAACAGGGAACTACGAGCAGTACTTC; CDR3 protein: CASSQTGNYEQYF; CDR3 length: 13; D gene: NA; clone size: NA; V gene: TRBV6-5; J gene: TRBJ2-7
CDR3 DNA: TGCGCCAGCAGCTTGGCCGTAGGGAGCGAGCAGTACTTC; CDR3 protein: CASSLAVGSEQYF; CDR3 length: 13; D gene: NA; clone size: NA; V gene: TRBV5-1; J gene: TRBJ2-7
CDR3 DNA: TGTGCCTGGGACCGGGATTCCTACGAGCAGTACTTC; CDR3 protein: CAWDRDSYEQYF; CDR3 length: 12; D gene: NA; clone size: NA; V gene: TRBV30; J gene: TRBJ2-7
CDR3 DNA: TGTGCCAGCAGTACCAGGGCTATACTAATGGGGACCCAGTACTTC; CDR3 protein: CASSTRAILMGTQYF; CDR3 length: 15; D gene: NA; clone size: NA; V gene: TRBV6-1; J gene: TRBJ2-5
CDR3 DNA: TGTGCCAGCAGCAATCCCGACAGGGCCACTGAAGCTTTCTTT; CDR3 protein: CASSNPDRATEAFF; CDR3 length: 14; D gene: TRBD1; clone size: NA; V gene: TRBV28; J gene: TRBJ1-1
CDR3 DNA: TGTGCCAGCAGCGCACAGGCTGCTAACACCATATATTTT; CDR3 protein: CASSAQAANTIYF; CDR3 length: 13; D gene: NA; clone size: once; V gene: TRBV7-8; J gene: TRBJ1-3
CDR3 DNA: TGCGCCAGCAGCCAAGAGGAGGGGAGGGACACTGAAGCTTTCTTT; CDR3 protein: CASSQEEGRDTEAFF; CDR3 length: 15; D gene: NA; clone size: few; V gene: TRBV4-1; J gene: TRBJ1-1
CDR3 DNA: TGTGCCAGTAGTATAGACGGGACAGCTGCAACTAATGAAAAACTGTTTTTT; CDR3 protein: CASSIDGTAATNEKLFF; CDR3 length: 17; D gene: TRBD1; clone size: NA; V gene: TRBV19; J gene: TRBJ1-4
CDR3 DNA: TGTGCCAGCATCCGGGAGACGAACACCGGGGAGCTGTTTTTT; CDR3 protein: CASIRETNTGELFF; CDR3 length: 14; D gene: NA; clone size: few; V gene: TRBV6-1; J gene: TRBJ2-2
CDR3 DNA: TGTGCCAGCAGCTTAGGGACTAGCGGGAAATACGAGCAGTACTTC; CDR3 protein: CASSLGTSGKYEQYF; CDR3 length: 15; D gene: TRBD2; clone size: NA; V gene: TRBV13; J gene: TRBJ2-7
CDR3 DNA: TGCACCCTTTCCAGCGGGTCCTACAATGAGCAGTTCTTC; CDR3 protein: CTLSSGSYNEQFF; CDR3 length: 13; D gene: NA; clone size: NA; V gene: TRBV29-1; J gene: TRBJ2-1
CDR3 DNA: TGTGCCAGCAGCTTACTAGCGGGGCCCTACGAGCAGTACTTC; CDR3 protein: CASSLLAGPYEQYF; CDR3 length: 14; D gene: TRBD2; clone size: NA; V gene: TRBV5-6; J gene: TRBJ2-7
CDR3 DNA: TGTGCCAGCAGCACTGAGTCCTATGGCTACACCTTC; CDR3 protein: CASSTESYGYTF; CDR3 length: 12; D gene: NA; clone size: NA; V gene: TRBV11-2; J gene: TRBJ1-2
CDR3 DNA: TGTGCCAGCAGCTTTGAGCCCTACTCGAACACTGAAGCTTTCTTT; CDR3 protein: CASSFEPYSNTEAFF; CDR3 length: 15; D gene: NA; clone size: NA; V gene: TRBV7-2; J gene: TRBJ1-1
CDR3 DNA: TGTGCCAGCAGTGGGGGGGTAGGACTGACTGAAGCTTTCTTT; CDR3 protein: CASSGGVGLTEAFF; CDR3 length: 14; D gene: NA; clone size: NA; V gene: TRBV6-5; J gene: TRBJ1-1
CDR3 DNA: TGCGCCAGCAGCCGAAAAGGCCGGGACAGGGGACAATACGAGCAGTACTTC; CDR3 protein: CASSRKGRDRGQYEQYF; CDR3 length: 17; D gene: TRBD1; clone size: NA; V gene: TRBV4-1; J gene: TRBJ2-7
CDR3 DNA: TGTGCCAGCTCTAGGGGAGGGACCGGGGAGCTGTTTTTT; CDR3 protein: CASSRGGTGELFF; CDR3 length: 13; D gene: TRBD2; clone size: once; V gene: TRBV2; J gene: TRBJ2-2
CDR3 DNA: TGTGCCAGCAGCTCCCCTCGGCAGGGGCGATTCCACGATACGCAGTATTTT; CDR3 protein: CASSSPRQGRFHDTQYF; CDR3 length: 17; D gene: NA; clone size: NA; V gene: TRBV7-9; J gene: TRBJ2-3
CDR3 DNA: TGTGCTAGCAGCTCGGGACAGCAAGAGACCCAGTACTTC; CDR3 protein: CASSSGQQETQYF; CDR3 length: 13; D gene: TRBD1; clone size: few; V gene: TRBV7-7; J gene: TRBJ2-5
CDR3 DNA: TGCAGCGGGAGAGGCTCAGCAAGGAATGAGCAGTTCTTC; CDR3 protein: CSGRGSARNEQFF; CDR3 length: 13; D gene: NA; clone size: NA; V gene: TRBV29-1; J gene: TRBJ2-1
CDR3 DNA: TGTGCCAGCAGCTTGGTTTCGGCCACCTTAACAGGCTCCTACGAGCAGTACTTC; CDR3 protein: CASSLVSATLTGSYEQYF; CDR3 length: 18; D gene: NA; clone size: few; V gene: TRBV5-6; J gene: TRBJ2-7
CDR3 DNA: TGTGCTAGTGGTTTGGTAACAGGGGGCGCGTTCCTATCTAACTATGGCTACACCTTC; CDR3 protein: CASGLVTGGAFLSNYGYTF; CDR3 length: 19; D gene: TRBD1; clone size: NA; V gene: TRBV12-5; J gene: TRBJ1-2
CDR3 DNA: TGTGCCAGTAGTATAGGGCAGGGCGAATATCAGCCCCAGCATTTT; CDR3 protein: CASSIGQGEYQPQHF; CDR3 length: 15; D gene: NA; clone size: NA; V gene: TRBV19; J gene: TRBJ1-5
CDR3 DNA: TGTGCCAGCCGTTCCGCCCTTGAGAACTCTGGAAACACCATATATTTT; CDR3 protein: CASRSALENSGNTIYF; CDR3 length: 16; D gene: NA; clone size: NA; V gene: TRBV2; J gene: TRBJ1-3
CDR3 DNA: TGCAGTGCTTCCTTCGGTGGGGAGCTGTTTTTT; CDR3 protein: CSASFGGELFF; CDR3 length: 11; D gene: NA; clone size: NA; V gene: TRBV20-1; J gene: TRBJ2-2
CDR3 DNA: TGTGCCAGCAGCCCGGATTCGGGACAGTACGAGCAGTACTTC; CDR3 protein: CASSPDSGQYEQYF; CDR3 length: 14; D gene: TRBD1; clone size: once; V gene: TRBV5-5; J gene: TRBJ2-7
CDR3 DNA: TGTGCCAGCAGCGTAGAACAGTACACCGGGGAGCTGTTTTTT; CDR3 protein: CASSVEQYTGELFF; CDR3 length: 14; D gene: NA; clone size: NA; V gene: TRBV9; J gene: TRBJ2-2
CDR3 DNA: TGTGCCAGCAGTGACTCCCCCGGCAGGGGAGAGCAGTACTTC; CDR3 protein: CASSDSPGRGEQYF; CDR3 length: 14; D gene: NA; clone size: NA; V gene: TRBV6-4; J gene: TRBJ2-7
CDR3 DNA: TGCGCCAGCAGCCAATTGGGACTAGCGTTGGATACGCAGTATTTT; CDR3 protein: CASSQLGLALDTQYF; CDR3 length: 15; D gene: TRBD2; clone size: NA; V gene: TRBV4-1; J gene: TRBJ2-3
CDR3 DNA: TGTGCCAGCAGGGTACAGGGTTACACTGAAGCTTTCTTT; CDR3 protein: CASRVQGYTEAFF; CDR3 length: 13; D gene: NA; clone size: NA; V gene: TRBV6-1; J gene: TRBJ1-1
CDR3 DNA: TGCGCCAGCAGCTTGTATGATAGCGGGGCCAAAAACATTCAGTACTTC; CDR3 protein: CASSLYDSGAKNIQYF; CDR3 length: 16; D gene: TRBD2; clone size: NA; V gene: TRBV5-1; J gene: TRBJ2-4
CDR3 DNA: TGTGCCAGTAGTATAGGGACAGGGTCCATCAATGAGCAGTTCTTC; CDR3 protein: CASSIGTGSINEQFF; CDR3 length: 15; D gene: TRBD1; clone size: NA; V gene: TRBV19; J gene: TRBJ2-1
CDR3 DNA: TGTGCCACCAGCAGACTGGAAATTAGACATGAAGCTTTCTTT; CDR3 protein: CATSRLEIRHEAFF; CDR3 length: 14; D gene: NA; clone size: few; V gene: TRBV15; J gene: TRBJ1-1
CDR3 DNA: TGTGCCAGCGGGTACAGACAAACCTATAATTCACCCCTCCACTTT; CDR3 protein: CASGYRQTYNSPLHF; CDR3 length: 15; D gene: NA; clone size: NA; V gene: TRBV7-2; J gene: TRBJ1-6
CDR3 DNA: TGTGCCAGCAGTGAAGCGGGAGGGAGGATGAACACTGAAGCTTTCTTT; CDR3 protein: CASSEAGGRMNTEAFF; CDR3 length: 16; D gene: NA; clone size: NA; V gene: TRBV25-1; J gene: TRBJ1-1
CDR3 DNA: TGTGCCAGCAGTAACAGGGTTCATGGCTACACCTTC; CDR3 protein: CASSNRVHGYTF; CDR3 length: 12; D gene: NA; clone size: few; V gene: TRBV6-5; J gene: TRBJ1-2
CDR3 DNA: TGTGCCATCAGTGAGGGGGACAGGGAAGCTTTCTTT; CDR3 protein: CAISEGDREAFF; CDR3 length: 12; D gene: TRBD1; clone size: NA; V gene: TRBV10-3; J gene: TRBJ1-1
CDR3 DNA: TGTGCCAGCAGCTTTAGAGTAGCGGGGCCCCTCACAGATACGCAGTATTTT; CDR3 protein: CASSFRVAGPLTDTQYF; CDR3 length: 17; D gene: TRBD2; clone size: NA; V gene: TRBV7-2; J gene: TRBJ2-3
CDR3 DNA: TGTGCCAGTAGCATGTCTCTAGCCTACGAGCAGTACTTC; CDR3 protein: CASSMSLAYEQYF; CDR3 length: 13; D gene: NA; clone size: once; V gene: TRBV19; J gene: TRBJ2-7
CDR3 DNA: TGTGCCAGCAGCCGGGCTATGGGGCGCACTGAAGCTTTCTTT; CDR3 protein: CASSRAMGRTEAFF; CDR3 length: 14; D gene: NA; clone size: NA; V gene: TRBV7-2; J gene: TRBJ1-1
CDR3 DNA: TGTGCCAGCAGCTTACAGGGAGGTCTCGAGCAGTACTTC; CDR3 protein: CASSLQGGLEQYF; CDR3 length: 13; D gene: NA; clone size: NA; V gene: TRBV7-9; J gene: TRBJ2-7
CDR3 DNA: TGTGCCAGTACAGAAGGGGGCTCTGGAAACACCATATATTTT; CDR3 protein: CASTEGGSGNTIYF; CDR3 length: 14; D gene: NA; clone size: NA; V gene: TRBV19; J gene: TRBJ1-3
CDR3 DNA: TGCGCCAGCAGCCACATAGGGGATCAGCCCCAGCATTTT; CDR3 protein: CASSHIGDQPQHF; CDR3 length: 13; D gene: NA; clone size: NA; V gene: TRBV4-1; J gene: TRBJ1-5
CDR3 DNA: TGTGCCAGTAGGGGGGACAGGGCAGAGACCCAGTACTTC; CDR3 protein: CASRGDRAETQYF; CDR3 length: 13; D gene: TRBD1; clone size: NA; V gene: TRBV19; J gene: TRBJ2-5
CDR3 DNA: TGCGCCAGCAGCTTGGGACAGGGTGATGGAACTGAAGCTTTCTTT; CDR3 protein: CASSLGQGDGTEAFF; CDR3 length: 15; D gene: TRBD1; clone size: NA; V gene: TRBV5-1; J gene: TRBJ1-1
CDR3 DNA: TGCGCCAGCATCCAGCGGGAGAGCGGGGAGCTGTTTTTT; CDR3 protein: CASIQRESGELFF; CDR3 length: 13; D gene: TRBD2; clone size: NA; V gene: TRBV5-1; J gene: TRBJ2-2
CDR3 DNA: TGCGCCAGCAGCCTAGGGGGCGTTGGGGAAAAACTGTTTTTT; CDR3 protein: CASSLGGVGEKLFF; CDR3 length: 14; D gene: TRBD1; clone size: NA; V gene: TRBV5-1; J gene: TRBJ1-4
CDR3 DNA: TGCGCCAGCAGCTTTGGCGCCGGGGAGCATGAGCAGTTCTTC; CDR3 protein: CASSFGAGEHEQFF; CDR3 length: 14; D gene: NA; clone size: NA; V gene: TRBV5-1; J gene: TRBJ2-1